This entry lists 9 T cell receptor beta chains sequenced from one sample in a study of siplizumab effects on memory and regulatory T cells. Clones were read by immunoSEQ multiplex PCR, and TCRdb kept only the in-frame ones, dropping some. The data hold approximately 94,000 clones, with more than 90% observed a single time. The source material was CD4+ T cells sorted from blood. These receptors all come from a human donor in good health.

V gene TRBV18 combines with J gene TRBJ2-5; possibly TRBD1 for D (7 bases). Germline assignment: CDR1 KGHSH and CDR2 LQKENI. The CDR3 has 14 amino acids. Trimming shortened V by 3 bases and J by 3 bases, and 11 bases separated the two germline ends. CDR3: CASSPAGQKETQYF. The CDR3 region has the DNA TGTGCCAGCTCACCGGCGGGACAGAAAGAGACCCAGTACTTC. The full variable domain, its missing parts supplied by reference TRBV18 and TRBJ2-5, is NAGVMQNPRHLVRRRGQEARLRCSPMKGHSHVYWYRQLPEEGLKFMVYLQKENIIDESGMPKERFSAEFPKEGPSILRIQQVVRGDSAAYFCASSPAGQKETQYFGPGTRLLVL.

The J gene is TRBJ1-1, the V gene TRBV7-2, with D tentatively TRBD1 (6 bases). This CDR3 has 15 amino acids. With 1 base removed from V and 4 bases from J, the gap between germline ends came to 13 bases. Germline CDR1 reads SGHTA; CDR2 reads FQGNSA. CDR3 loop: CASSLVGQGSTEAFF. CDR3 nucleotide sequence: TGTGCCAGCAGCTTAGTAGGGCAGGGGAGCACTGAAGCTTTCTTT. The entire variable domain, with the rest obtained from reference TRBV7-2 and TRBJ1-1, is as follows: GAGVSQSPSNKVTEKGKDVELRCDPISGHTALYWYRQSLGQGLEFLIYFQGNSAPDKSGLPSDRFSAERTGGSVSTLTIQRTQQEDSAVYLCASSLVGQGSTEAFFGQGTRLTVV.

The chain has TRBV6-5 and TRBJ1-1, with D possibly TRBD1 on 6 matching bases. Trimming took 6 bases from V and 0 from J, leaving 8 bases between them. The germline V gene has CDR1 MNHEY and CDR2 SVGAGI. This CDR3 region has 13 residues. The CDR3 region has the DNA TGTGCCAGCAGGGACAGCATGAACACTGAAGCTTTCTTT. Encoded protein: CASRDSMNTEAFF.

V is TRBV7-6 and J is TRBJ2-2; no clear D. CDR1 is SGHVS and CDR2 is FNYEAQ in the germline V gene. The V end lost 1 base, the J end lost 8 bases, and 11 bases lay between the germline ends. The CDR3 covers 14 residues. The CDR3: CASSLVVPAGELFF. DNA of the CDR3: TGTGCCAGCAGCTTAGTAGTCCCGGCGGGGGAGCTGTTTTTT.

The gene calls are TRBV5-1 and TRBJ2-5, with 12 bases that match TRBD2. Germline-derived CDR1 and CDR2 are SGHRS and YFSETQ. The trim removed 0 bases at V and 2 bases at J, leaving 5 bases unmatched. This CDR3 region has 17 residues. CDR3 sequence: CASSLAPSGGAQETQYF. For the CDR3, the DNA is TGCGCCAGCAGCTTGGCCCCTAGCGGGGGGGCTCAAGAGACCCAGTACTTC. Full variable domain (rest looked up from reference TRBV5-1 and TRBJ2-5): KAGVTQTPRYLIKTRGQQVTLSCSPISGHRSVSWYQQTPGQGLQFLFEYFSETQRNKGNFPGRFSGRQFSNSRSEMNVSTLELGDSALYLCASSLAPSGGAQETQYFGPGTRLLVL.

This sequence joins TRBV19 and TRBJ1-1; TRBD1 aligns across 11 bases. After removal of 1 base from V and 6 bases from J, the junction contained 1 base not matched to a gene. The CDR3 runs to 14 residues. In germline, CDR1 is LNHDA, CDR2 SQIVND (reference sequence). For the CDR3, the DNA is TGTGCCAGTAGTATAGGGGACAGGGGGGCTGAAGCTTTCTTT. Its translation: CASSIGDRGAEAFF.

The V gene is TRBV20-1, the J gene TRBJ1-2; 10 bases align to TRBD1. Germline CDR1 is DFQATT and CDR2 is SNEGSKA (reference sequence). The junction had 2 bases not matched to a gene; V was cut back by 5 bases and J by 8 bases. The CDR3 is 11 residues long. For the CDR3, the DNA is TGCAGTGCTCCGACAGGGGGCGGCTACACCTTC. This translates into CSAPTGGGYTF.

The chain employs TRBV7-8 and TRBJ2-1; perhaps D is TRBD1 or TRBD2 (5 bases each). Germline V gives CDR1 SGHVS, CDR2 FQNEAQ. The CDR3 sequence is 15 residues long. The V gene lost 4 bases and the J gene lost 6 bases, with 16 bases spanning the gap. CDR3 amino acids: CASSWGVGRGNEQFF. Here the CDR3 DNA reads TGTGCCAGCAGCTGGGGAGTGGGGCGCGGCAATGAGCAGTTCTTC.

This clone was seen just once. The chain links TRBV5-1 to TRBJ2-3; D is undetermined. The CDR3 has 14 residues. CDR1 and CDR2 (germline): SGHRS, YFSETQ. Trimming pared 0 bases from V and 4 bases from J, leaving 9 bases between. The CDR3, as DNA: TGCGCCAGCAGCTTGGGTAGGATCTCAGATACGCAGTATTTT. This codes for CASSLGRISDTQYF.